The rows below give T cell receptor beta chains drawn from one sample of a study of shared clonotypes between healthy human individuals. This table comes from immunoSEQ multiplex PCR, and its TCRdb copy is limited to in-frame clones, with some not included. The table has some 2.1 million clones, roughly 95% seen once. The sample was naive CD4+ T cells sorted from blood. These receptors were obtained from a man between 18 and 35 years old in good health. Each CDR3 is given with its conserved first and last residue.

v_gene	CDR3aa
TRBV30	CAWSVTGPSYNEQFF
TRBV27	CASSSPGGGISGANVLTF
TRBV6-5	CASSRGTEAFF
TRBV19	CASSPQQGVTEQYF
TRBV11-2	CASSLQGGTNEKLFF
TRBV19	CASSISGRQPQHF
TRBV4-1	CASSQRTSGSPFTGELFF
TRBV7-2	CASSRGLAGVPGELFF
TRBV6-5	CASSSGFSSGNTIYF
TRBV6-6	CASSYKTGFSTDTQYF
TRBV28	CASRGQYTDTQYF
TRBV28	CASRSPGQGSDYGYTF
TRBV20-1	CSAFSYGELFF
TRBV4-1	CASSQEVRGEQYF
TRBV7-9	CASRGRNTEAFF
TRBV18	CASSRPGQGGEKLFF
TRBV28	CASSLGTFSGANVLTF
TRBV2	CASRARPMSYEQYF
TRBV27	CASSLTGTQPQHF
TRBV2	CASSSMPAPSSYNSPLHF
TRBV11-2	CASSLKQYQETQYF
TRBV15	CATSRGDSSNQPQHF
TRBV2	CASRGGGGSTDTQYF
TRBV21-1	CASSKRAGTNQPQHF
TRBV4-3	CASSQGTSSNQPQHF
TRBV10-3	CAITRGELSSYEQYF
TRBV7-9	CASSRQGANTEAFF
TRBV30	CAWRRQKNTEAFF
TRBV18	CASSPQSYEQYF
TRBV5-1	CASTSGATNEKLFF
TRBV11-3	CASSMDGNTEAFF
TRBV9	CASSVAGGNTEAFF
TRBV29-1	CSVGQGSYEQYF
TRBV7-2	CASSGRTYEQYF
TRBV18	CASSPRQGYETQYF
TRBV6-5	CASSSLPGQPQHF
TRBV5-4	CASSVDQLEAFF
TRBV18	CASSPPGENSPLHF
TRBV10-3	CAISAPTGSGELFF
TRBV5-1	CASSQAGTSGNTIYF
TRBV6-5	CASSYEENRVAGELFF
TRBV18	CASSPPNRLSDTQYF
TRBV7-7	CASSQDRQETQYF
TRBV7-9	CASSLGVSGTDSYEQYF
TRBV5-4	CASSLAGSSSYEQYF
TRBV7-7	CASSVASGGQETQYF
TRBV20-1	CSGIHTYGYTF
TRBV2	CASSEKRGSGELFF